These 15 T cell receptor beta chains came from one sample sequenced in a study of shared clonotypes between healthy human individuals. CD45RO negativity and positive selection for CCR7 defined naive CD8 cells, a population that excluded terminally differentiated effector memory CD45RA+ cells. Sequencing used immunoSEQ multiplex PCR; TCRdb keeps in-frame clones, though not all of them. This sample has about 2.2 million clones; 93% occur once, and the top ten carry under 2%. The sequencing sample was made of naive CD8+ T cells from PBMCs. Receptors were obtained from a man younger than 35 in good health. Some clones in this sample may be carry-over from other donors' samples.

DNA of the CDR3: TGTGCCAGCAGTTTTGGGACAGGGATTGGCTACACCTTC. Its translation: CASSFGTGIGYTF. This chain joins TRBV27 and TRBJ1-2; 9 bases are a match to TRBD1. After removal of 3 bases from V and 7 bases from J, the junction contained 3 bases not matched to a gene. The CDR3 contains 13 residues. Germline CDR1 reads MNHEY; CDR2 reads SMNVEV (reference sequence).

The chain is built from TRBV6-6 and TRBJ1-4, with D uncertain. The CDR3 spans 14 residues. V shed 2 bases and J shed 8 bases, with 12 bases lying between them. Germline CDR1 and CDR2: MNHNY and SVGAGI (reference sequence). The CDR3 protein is CASSYLAFLEKLFF. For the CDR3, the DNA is TGTGCCAGCAGTTACCTAGCTTTTCTGGAAAAACTGTTTTTT.

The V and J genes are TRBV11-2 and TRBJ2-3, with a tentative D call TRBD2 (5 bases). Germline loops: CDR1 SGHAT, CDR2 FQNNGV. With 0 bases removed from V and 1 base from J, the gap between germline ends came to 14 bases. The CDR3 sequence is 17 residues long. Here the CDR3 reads CASSLDRFLARTDTQYF. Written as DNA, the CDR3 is TGTGCCAGCAGCTTAGATCGTTTCCTAGCCCGCACAGATACGCAGTATTTT.

The CDR3 spells CASSLLGRGPNEQFF. CDR3 DNA sequence: TGTGCCAGCAGCTTACTGGGAAGGGGCCCCAATGAGCAGTTCTTC. The chain carries TRBV13 and TRBJ2-1, with a tentative D call TRBD1 (5 bases). With 2 bases removed from V and 6 bases from J, the gap between germline ends came to 14 bases. The CDR3 extends over 15 amino acids. Looked up from germline, CDR1 is PRHDT and CDR2 is FYEKMQ (reference sequence).

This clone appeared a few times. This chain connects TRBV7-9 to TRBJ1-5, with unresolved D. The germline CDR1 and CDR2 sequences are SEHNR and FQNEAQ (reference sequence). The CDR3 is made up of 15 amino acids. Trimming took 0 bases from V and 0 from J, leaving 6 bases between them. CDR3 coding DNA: TGTGCCAGCAGCTTAGCAGGGATTAGCAATCAGCCCCAGCATTTT. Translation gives CASSLAGISNQPQHF.

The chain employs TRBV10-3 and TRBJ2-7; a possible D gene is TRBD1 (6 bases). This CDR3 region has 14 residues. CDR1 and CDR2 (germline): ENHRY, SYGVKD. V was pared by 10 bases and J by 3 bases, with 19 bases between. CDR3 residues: CATQSGQTFYEQYF. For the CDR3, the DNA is TGTGCCACCCAATCCGGACAGACCTTCTACGAGCAGTACTTC.

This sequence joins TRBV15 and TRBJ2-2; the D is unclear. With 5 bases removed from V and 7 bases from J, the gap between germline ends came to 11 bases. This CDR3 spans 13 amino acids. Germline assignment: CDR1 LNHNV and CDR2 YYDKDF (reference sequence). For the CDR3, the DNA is TGTGCCACCAGCCGCCGCTTTGACGGGGAGCTGTTTTTT. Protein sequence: CATSRRFDGELFF.

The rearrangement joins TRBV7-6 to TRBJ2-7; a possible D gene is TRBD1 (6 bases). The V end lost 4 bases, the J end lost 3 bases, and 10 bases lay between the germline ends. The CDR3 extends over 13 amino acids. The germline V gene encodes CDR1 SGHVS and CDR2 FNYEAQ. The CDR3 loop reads CASSYGQSYEQYF. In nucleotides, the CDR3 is TGTGCCAGCAGCTACGGACAGAGCTACGAGCAGTACTTC. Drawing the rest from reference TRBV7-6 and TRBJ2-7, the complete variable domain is GAGVSQSPRYKVTKRGQDVALRCDPISGHVSLYWYRQALGQGPEFLTYFNYEAQQDKSGLPNDRFSAERPEGSISTLTIQRTEQRDSAMYRCASSYGQSYEQYFGPGTRLTVT.

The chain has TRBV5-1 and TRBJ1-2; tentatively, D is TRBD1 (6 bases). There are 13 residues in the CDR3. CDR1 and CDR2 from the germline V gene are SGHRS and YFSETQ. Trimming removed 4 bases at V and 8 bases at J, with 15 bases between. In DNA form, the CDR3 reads TGCGCCAGCAGCCCCCGGGGGGGGCAAGGCTACACCTTC. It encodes CASSPRGGQGYTF.

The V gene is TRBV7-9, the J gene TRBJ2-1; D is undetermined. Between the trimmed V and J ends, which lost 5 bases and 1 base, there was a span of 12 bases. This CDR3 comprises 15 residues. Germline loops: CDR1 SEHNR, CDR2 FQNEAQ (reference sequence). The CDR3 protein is CASSPTQKSYNEQFF. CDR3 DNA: TGTGCCAGCAGCCCGACCCAGAAATCCTACAATGAGCAGTTCTTC.

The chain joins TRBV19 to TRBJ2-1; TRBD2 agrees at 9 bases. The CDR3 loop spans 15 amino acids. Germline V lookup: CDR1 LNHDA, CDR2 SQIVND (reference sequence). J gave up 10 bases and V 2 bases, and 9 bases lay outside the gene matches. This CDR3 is CASSIKGGRAREQFF. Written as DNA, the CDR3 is TGTGCCAGTAGTATAAAGGGCGGGAGGGCCAGGGAGCAGTTCTTC.

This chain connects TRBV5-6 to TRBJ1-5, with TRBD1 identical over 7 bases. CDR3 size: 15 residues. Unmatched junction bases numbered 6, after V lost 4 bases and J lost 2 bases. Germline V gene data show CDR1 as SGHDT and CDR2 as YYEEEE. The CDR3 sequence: CASSPRGLGNQPQHF. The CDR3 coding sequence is TGTGCCAGCAGCCCCAGGGGGTTGGGCAATCAGCCCCAGCATTTT.

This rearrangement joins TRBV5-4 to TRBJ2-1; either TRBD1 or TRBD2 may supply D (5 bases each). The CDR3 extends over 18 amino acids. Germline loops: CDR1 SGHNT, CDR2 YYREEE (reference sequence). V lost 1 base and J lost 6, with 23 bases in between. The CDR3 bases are TGTGCCAGCAGCTTGAAATTTATAGGGCAGGGCGGGTTCAATGAGCAGTTCTTC. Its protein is CASSLKFIGQGGFNEQFF.

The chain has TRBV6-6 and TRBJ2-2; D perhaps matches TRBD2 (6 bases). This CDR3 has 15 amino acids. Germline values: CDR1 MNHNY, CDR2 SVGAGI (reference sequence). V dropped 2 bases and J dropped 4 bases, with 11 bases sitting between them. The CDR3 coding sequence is TGTGCCAGCAGTTACGCGGGACTCTTCACCGGGGAGCTGTTTTTT. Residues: CASSYAGLFTGELFF.

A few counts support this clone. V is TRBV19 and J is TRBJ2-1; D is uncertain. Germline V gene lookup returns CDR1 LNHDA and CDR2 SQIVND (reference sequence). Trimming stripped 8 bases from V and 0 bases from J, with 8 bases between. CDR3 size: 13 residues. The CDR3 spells CASSSLSYNEQFF. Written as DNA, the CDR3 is TGTGCCAGTTCTTCCCTCTCCTACAATGAGCAGTTCTTC.